This record covers a single T cell receptor (beta chain). The ends lost 0 bases at V and 14 bases at J; junction bases unmatched: 9. CDR1 and CDR2 from the germline V gene are MNHEY and SVGAGI. This CDR3 comprises 14 residues. This specimen comes from a study of blood T cell repertoires in COVID-19. Background on the study: The United States, Italy and Spain supplied acute and convalescent COVID-19 samples. T cells, B-cell-depleted T cells, or PBMCs supplied cDNA or gDNA.

In the authors' workflow: Nucleated cell number was recorded as an estimate derived from reference gene primer amplification. The assay was immunoSEQ multiplex PCR, and TCRdb's table has in-frame clones only and misses some. The D gene and trimming were derived from the DNA, and the V and J assignments and clone size from that table. In the table there are some 170,000 clones, roughly 87% of which are singletons. This receptor was obtained from a woman between 45 and 65 years old with acute or convalescent COVID-19. Material: peripheral blood. The gene calls are TRBV6-5 and TRBJ2-1; the match to TRBD1 covers 8 bases. As DNA, the CDR3 is TGTGCCAGCAGTTACTCGAGGCAGGGGGCTAAGAAGTTCTTC. Its translation: CASSYSRQGAKKFF.